This entry features one T cell receptor beta chain sequence. Its target is unknown. Via MiXCR, TCRdb re-called the reads, giving one row per CDR3 protein. Of roughly 350,000 distinct CDR3 sequences in the sample, 34% are singletons; the top ten hold 13%. The V gene's germline CDR1 is MDHEN and CDR2 SYDVKM. V was pared by 3 bases and J by 3 bases, with 8 bases of the junction left unmatched. The CDR3 loop spans 16 amino acids. The entry originates in a study of T cell repertoires in cytomegalovirus infection. About the research overall: CMV epitopes in the study were HLA-C-restricted (recently identified) and HLA-B-restricted (well studied). In public TCR beta signatures, there were indications of both CMV infection and matching HLA type.

Study-wide points: The ex vivo response was dominated by HLA-C-restricted CMV-specific TCR beta clonotypes. Carriers of CMV and the relevant HLA type were discriminated by public TCR beta frequency.

The sample here was cultured PBMCs, taken from culture after CMV antigen stimulation. The chain recombines TRBV28 with TRBJ1-5, with 7 bases lining up with TRBD1. This clonotype originated in a human donor in good health (CMV status not recorded). Some clones in this sample may be carry-over from other donors' samples. CDR3 amino acids: CASSFLDREVNQPQHF. The CDR3 DNA reads as TGTGCCAGCAGTTTCCTCGACAGGGAAGTCAATCAGCCCCAGCATTTT. The full variable domain, its missing parts supplied by reference TRBV28 and TRBJ1-5, is DVKVTQSSRYLVKRTGEKVFLECVQDMDHENMFWYRQDPGLGLRLIYFSYDVKMKEKGDIPEGYSVSREKKERFSLILESASTNQTSMYLCASSFLDREVNQPQHFGDGTRLSIL.